This T cell receptor (beta chain) was profiled in a study of human T cells and chemical hapten exposure. The overall study: The study sensitized with 2% DPC on an approximately 2 cm by approximately 2 cm patch of upper inner arm skin. TCR yields per sample varied, mainly owing to small pooled library volume differences.

Study outcomes and limitations: As patch test score rose, PT1 expanded TCR counts tended to rise as well.

The time point denotes: pre-sensitization, week 0. Treatment of the sample: therapeutic diphenylcyclopropenone sensitization with weekly scalp DPC. A remark on this clonotype: Its antigen is not identified.

Original processing methods: Ranging from about 20,000 to 700,000, TCR counts per sample had a median value of roughly 96,000. MiXCR was run by TCRdb on the RACE reads, yielding one entry per CDR3 protein. These V and J calls derive from TCRdb rather than the authors' analysis. This sample has around 110,000 distinct CDR3 sequences, with around 12% found just once. Looked up from germline, CDR1 is LGHNT and CDR2 is FRNRAP. Trimming pared 6 bases from V and 2 bases from J, leaving 10 bases between. This CDR3 comprises 13 residues. The gene calls are TRBV12-5 and TRBJ2-5, with D possibly matching TRBD2 (6 bases). This specimen was whole blood, taken in connection with sensitization to the hapten diphenylcyclopropenone (DPC). This receptor was identified in a woman aged 50 to 60 with alopecia areata. Some clones in this sample may be carry-over from other donors' samples. The CDR3 nucleotides read TGTGCTAGTGGCCGGGACTTACAAGAGACCCAGTACTTC. The encoded protein is CASGRDLQETQYF.